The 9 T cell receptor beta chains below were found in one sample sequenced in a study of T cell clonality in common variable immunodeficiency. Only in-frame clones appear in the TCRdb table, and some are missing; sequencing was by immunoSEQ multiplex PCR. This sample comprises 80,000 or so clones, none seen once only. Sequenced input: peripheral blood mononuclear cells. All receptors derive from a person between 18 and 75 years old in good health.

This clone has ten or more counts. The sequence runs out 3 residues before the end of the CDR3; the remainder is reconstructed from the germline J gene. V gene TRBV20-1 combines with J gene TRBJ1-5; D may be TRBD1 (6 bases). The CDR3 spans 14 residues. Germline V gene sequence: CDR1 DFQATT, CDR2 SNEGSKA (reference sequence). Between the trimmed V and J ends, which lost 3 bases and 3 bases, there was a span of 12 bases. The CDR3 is CSASLDSYNQPQHF. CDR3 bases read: TGCAGTGCTAGTCTGGACAGCTACAATCAGCCC.

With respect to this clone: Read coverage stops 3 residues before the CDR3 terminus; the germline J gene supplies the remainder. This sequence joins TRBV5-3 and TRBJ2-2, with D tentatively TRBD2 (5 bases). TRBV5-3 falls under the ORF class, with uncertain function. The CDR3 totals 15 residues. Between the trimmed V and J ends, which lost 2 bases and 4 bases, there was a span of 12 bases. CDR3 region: CARSFGRARTGELFF. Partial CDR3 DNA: TGTGCCAGAAGCTTCGGGCGGGCGCGCACCGGGGAG.

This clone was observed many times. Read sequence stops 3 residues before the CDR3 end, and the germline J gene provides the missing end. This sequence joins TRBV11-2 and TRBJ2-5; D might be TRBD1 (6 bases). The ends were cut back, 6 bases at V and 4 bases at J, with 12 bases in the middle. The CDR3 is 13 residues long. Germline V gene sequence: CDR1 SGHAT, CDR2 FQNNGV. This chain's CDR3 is CASSQGGPETQYF. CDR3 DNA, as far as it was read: TGTGCCAGCAGTCAAGGGGGTCCAGAGACC. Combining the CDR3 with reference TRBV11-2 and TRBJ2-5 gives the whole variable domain EAGVAQSPRYKIIEKRQSVAFWCNPISGHATLYWYQQILGQGPKLLIQFQNNGVVDDSQLPKDRFSAERLKGVDSTLKIQPAKLEDSAVYLCASSQGGPETQYFGPGTRLLVL.

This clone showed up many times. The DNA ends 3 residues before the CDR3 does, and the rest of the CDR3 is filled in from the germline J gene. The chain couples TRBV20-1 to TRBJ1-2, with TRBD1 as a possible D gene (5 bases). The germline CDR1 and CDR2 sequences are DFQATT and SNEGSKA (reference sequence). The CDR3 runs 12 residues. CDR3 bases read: TGCAGTGCGCCGGGACTGACGAGGGGC. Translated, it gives CSAPGLTRG. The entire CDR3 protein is CSAPGLTRGYTF.

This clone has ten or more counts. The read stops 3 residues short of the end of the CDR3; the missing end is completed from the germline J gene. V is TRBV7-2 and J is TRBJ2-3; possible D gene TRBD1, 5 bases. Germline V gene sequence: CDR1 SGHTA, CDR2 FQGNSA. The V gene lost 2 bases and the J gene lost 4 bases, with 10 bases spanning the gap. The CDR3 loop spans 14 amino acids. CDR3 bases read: TGTGCCAGCAGCTTAATGCAGGGTTCAGATACG. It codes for CASSLMQGSDT. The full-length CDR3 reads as CASSLMQGSDTQYF.

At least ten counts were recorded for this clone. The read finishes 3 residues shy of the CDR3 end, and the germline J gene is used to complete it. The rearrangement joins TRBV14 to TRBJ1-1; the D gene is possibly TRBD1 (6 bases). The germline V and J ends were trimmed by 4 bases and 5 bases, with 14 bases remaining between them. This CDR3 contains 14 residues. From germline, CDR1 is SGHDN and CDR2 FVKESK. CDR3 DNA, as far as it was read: TGTGCCAGCAGCCTCCGCAGGGGTATAACTGAA. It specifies CASSLRRGITE. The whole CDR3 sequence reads CASSLRRGITEAFF. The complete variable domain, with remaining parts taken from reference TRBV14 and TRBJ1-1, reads EAGVTQFPSHSVIEKGQTVTLRCDPISGHDNLYWYRRVMGKEIKFLLHFVKESKQDESGMPNNRFLAERTGGTYSTLKVQPAELEDSGVYFCASSLRRGITEAFFGQGTRLTVV.

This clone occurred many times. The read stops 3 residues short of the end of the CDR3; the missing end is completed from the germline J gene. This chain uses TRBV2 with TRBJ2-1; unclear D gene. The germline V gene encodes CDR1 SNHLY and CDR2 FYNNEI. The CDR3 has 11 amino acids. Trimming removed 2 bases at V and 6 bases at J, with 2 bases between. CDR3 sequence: CASSELNEQFF. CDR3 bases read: TGTGCCAGCAGTGAACTCAATGAG.

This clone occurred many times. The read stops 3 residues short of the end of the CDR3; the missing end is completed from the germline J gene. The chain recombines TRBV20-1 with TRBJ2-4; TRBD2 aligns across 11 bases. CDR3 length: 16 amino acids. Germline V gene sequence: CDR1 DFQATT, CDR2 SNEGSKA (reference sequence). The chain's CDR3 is CSAHPSSGRALETQYF. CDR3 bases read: TGCAGTGCCCACCCTAGTAGCGGGAGGGCTCTGGAGACT.

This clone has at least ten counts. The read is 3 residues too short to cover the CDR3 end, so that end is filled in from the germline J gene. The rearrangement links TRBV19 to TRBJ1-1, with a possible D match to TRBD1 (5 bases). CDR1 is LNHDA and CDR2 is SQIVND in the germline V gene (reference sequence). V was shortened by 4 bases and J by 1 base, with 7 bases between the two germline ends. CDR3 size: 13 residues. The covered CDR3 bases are TGTGCCAGTAGTACAACAGGGAACACTGAA. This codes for CASSTTGNTE. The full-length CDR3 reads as CASSTTGNTEAFF.